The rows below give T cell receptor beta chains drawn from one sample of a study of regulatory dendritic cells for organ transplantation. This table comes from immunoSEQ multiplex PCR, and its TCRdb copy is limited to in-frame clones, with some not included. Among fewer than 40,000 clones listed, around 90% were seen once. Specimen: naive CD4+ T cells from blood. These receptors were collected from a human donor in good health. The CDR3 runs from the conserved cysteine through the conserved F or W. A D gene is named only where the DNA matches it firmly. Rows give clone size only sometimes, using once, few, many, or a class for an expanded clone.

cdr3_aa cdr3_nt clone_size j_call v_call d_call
CASSPPWGRGDGEKLFF TGTGCCAGCTCACCGCCCTGGGGCCGGGGGGACGGAGAAAAACTGTTTTTT - TRBJ1-4 TRBV18 -
CASSLGELQPQHF TGTGCCAGCAGCTTAGGAGAGCTACAGCCCCAGCATTTT - TRBJ1-5 TRBV7-9 -
CASSPNTGASSSEQYF TGTGCCAGCTCACCAAATACAGGGGCGAGTAGTTCCGAGCAGTACTTC - TRBJ2-7 TRBV18 TRBD1
CASSPRDANTGELFF TGTGCCAGCTCACCAAGGGACGCGAACACCGGGGAGCTGTTTTTT - TRBJ2-2 TRBV18 -
CASSIRQQGPYEQYF TGTGCCAGTAGTATAAGGCAACAGGGGCCCTACGAGCAGTACTTC - TRBJ2-7 TRBV19 TRBD1
CAISATSQETQYF TGTGCCATCAGTGCGACTAGCCAGGAGACCCAGTACTTC - TRBJ2-5 TRBV10-3 TRBD2
CASSIQGYEQYF TGTGCCAGTAGCATCCAGGGCTACGAGCAGTACTTC - TRBJ2-7 TRBV19 -
CASSLSGGTNTGELFF TGTGCCAGCAGCCTTAGCGGGGGAACGAACACCGGGGAGCTGTTTTTT - TRBJ2-2 TRBV9 TRBD2
CSGTRADTQYF TGCAGCGGTACGAGGGCAGATACGCAGTATTTT - TRBJ2-3 TRBV29-1 -
CASSNSRSQETQYF TGTGCCAGCAGTAACTCTAGATCTCAAGAGACCCAGTACTTC - TRBJ2-5 TRBV28 -
CASSNPPVLAGGNTGELFF TGTGCCAGTAGTAACCCACCAGTCCTAGCGGGAGGGAACACCGGGGAGCTGTTTTTT once TRBJ2-2 TRBV19 TRBD2
CASHGRVTEAFF TGTGCCAGCCACGGCAGGGTCACTGAAGCTTTCTTT - TRBJ1-1 TRBV6-5 -
CASNRGGYYYNEQFF TGTGCCAGCAACCGGGGGGGATACTACTACAATGAGCAGTTCTTC - TRBJ2-1 TRBV6-5 TRBD2
CASSIGMGQLMNTEAFF TGTGCCAGTAGTATAGGGATGGGACAGCTCATGAACACTGAAGCTTTCTTT few TRBJ1-1 TRBV19 TRBD1
CASSQDSRDYGYTF TGCGCCAGCAGCCAAGATAGTCGAGACTATGGCTACACCTTC - TRBJ1-2 TRBV4-3 -